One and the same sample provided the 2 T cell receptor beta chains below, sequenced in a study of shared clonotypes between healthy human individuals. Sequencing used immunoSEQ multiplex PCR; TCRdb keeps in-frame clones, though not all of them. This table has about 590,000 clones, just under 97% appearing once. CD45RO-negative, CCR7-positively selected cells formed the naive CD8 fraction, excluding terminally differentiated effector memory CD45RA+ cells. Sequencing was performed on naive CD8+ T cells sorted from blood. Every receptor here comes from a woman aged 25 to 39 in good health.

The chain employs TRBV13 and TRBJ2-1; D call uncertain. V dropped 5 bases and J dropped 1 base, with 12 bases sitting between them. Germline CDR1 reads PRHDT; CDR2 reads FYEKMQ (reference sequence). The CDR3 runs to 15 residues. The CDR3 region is CASSAFLESYNEQFF. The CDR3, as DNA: TGTGCCAGCAGCGCCTTCCTAGAGTCCTACAATGAGCAGTTCTTC.

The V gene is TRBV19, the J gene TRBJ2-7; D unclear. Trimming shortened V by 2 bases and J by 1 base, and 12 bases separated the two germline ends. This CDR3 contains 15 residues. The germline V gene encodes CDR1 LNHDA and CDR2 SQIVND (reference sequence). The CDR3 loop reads CASSISWESSYEQYF. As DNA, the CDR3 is TGTGCCAGTAGTATAAGTTGGGAATCTTCCTACGAGCAGTACTTC.